This passage covers 26 T cell receptor beta chains from one sample sequenced in a study of response to subunit inactivated influenza vaccine. TCRdb ran MiXCR on the RT-PCR reads and lists one entry per CDR3 protein. Seen here are about 570,000 distinct CDR3 sequences, around 11% observed once, and the top ten hold approximately 11%. The same specimen was also included in a second study, on T cells expressing NK-cell markers. From that second work: Researchers built TCR beta cDNA using 5'RACE template switching with UMIs.

The source was PBMCs from blood, collected on the day of vaccination. The receptors stem from a man aged 50-60 years who received an inactivated influenza vaccine.

This sequence joins TRBV28 and TRBJ2-6; 7 bases match TRBD1. Losses at the gene ends were 3 bases for V and 0 bases for J; bases not matched to a gene: 14. The CDR3 runs to 20 residues. Germline CDR1 and CDR2: MDHEN and SYDVKM. This CDR3 is CASSFLLNRGPSSGANVLTF. The DNA for the CDR3 is TGTGCCAGCAGTTTCCTTCTGAACAGGGGTCCGAGCTCTGGGGCCAACGTCCTGACTTTC. Filled out from reference TRBV28 and TRBJ2-6, the complete variable domain reads DVKVTQSSRYLVKRTGEKVFLECVQDMDHENMFWYRQDPGLGLRLIYFSYDVKMKEKGDIPEGYSVSREKKERFSLILESASTNQTSMYLCASSFLLNRGPSSGANVLTFGAGSRLTVL.

This clonotype was found many times. The chain recombines TRBV3-1 with TRBJ1-4, with unresolved D. Between the trimmed V and J ends, which lost 1 base and 8 bases, there was a span of 11 bases. The CDR3 is made up of 14 amino acids. Germline V CDR1 and CDR2: LGHDT, YNNKEL (reference sequence). This CDR3 is CASSQGEGGEKLFF. The CDR3 DNA reads TGTGCCAGCAGCCAAGGCGAGGGAGGGGAAAAACTGTTTTTT.

V usage is TRBV29-1 and J usage is TRBJ2-1, with a tentative D call TRBD2 (5 bases). Germline CDR1 and CDR2: SQVTM and ANQGSEA. Trimming left V 7 bases short and J 9 bases short, with 10 bases between. The CDR3 length is 10 residues. This CDR3 reads CSAGAGEQFF. The CDR3 DNA follows: TGCAGCGCCGGTGCGGGTGAGCAGTTCTTC.

This clonotype was picked up many times. The V gene is TRBV10-2, the J gene TRBJ1-5; TRBD1 agrees at 9 bases. CDR1 is WSHSY, CDR2 SAAADI, per germline. CDR3 size: 19 residues. The V segment lost 4 bases and the J segment 1 base; nucleotides outside the gene matches: 14. The CDR3 DNA reads TGCGCCAGCAGTGGGTCGGGGACAGGGTATTGGAGAAGCAATCAGCCCCAGCATTTT. Its protein is CASSGSGTGYWRSNQPQHF.

The chain combines TRBV5-1 with TRBJ2-5; D unresolved. The CDR3 runs to 13 residues. From germline, CDR1 is SGHRS and CDR2 YFSETQ. Trimming cost V 2 bases and J 5 bases, with 10 bases left between them. The CDR3 bases are TGCGCCAGCAGCTTTTGGACGGTTGAGACCCAGTACTTC. Its translation is CASSFWTVETQYF.

This clonotype was picked up many times. The V gene is TRBV6-5, the J gene TRBJ2-7; D assignment may be TRBD1 or TRBD2 (5 bases each). This CDR3 contains 14 residues. Trimming took 4 bases from V and 6 from J, leaving 16 bases between them. Looked up from germline, CDR1 is MNHEY and CDR2 is SVGAGI. The CDR3 is CASSSRDGHVEQYF. The CDR3 bases are TGTGCCAGCAGTTCCCGGGACGGACATGTCGAGCAGTACTTC.

Ten or more counts support this clonotype. The chain combines TRBV5-5 with TRBJ1-2; 7 bases fit TRBD1. V shed 5 bases and J 4 bases; nucleotides not matched to a gene: 8. The germline V gene has CDR1 SGHKS and CDR2 YYEKEE (reference sequence). This CDR3 is 14 amino acids long. CDR3 sequence: CASRAPGQIYGYTF. The CDR3 nucleotides are TGTGCCAGCAGAGCTCCGGGACAGATCTATGGCTACACCTTC. The variable domain in full, completed from reference TRBV5-5 and TRBJ1-2, reads DAGVTQSPTHLIKTRGQQVTLRCSPISGHKSVSWYQQVLGQGPQFIFQYYEKEERGRGNFPDRFSARQFPNYSSELNVNALLLGDSALYLCASRAPGQIYGYTFGSGTRLTVV.

The genes are TRBV6-1 and TRBJ1-2; possible D gene TRBD1, 6 bases. This CDR3 comprises 16 residues. CDR1 and CDR2 from the germline V gene are MNHNS and SASEGT. V lost 8 bases to trimming and J lost 6 bases, with 25 bases between them. The CDR3 protein is CASGSGTTLRVDGYTF. Written as DNA, the CDR3 is TGTGCCAGCGGCTCCGGGACAACCCTGCGTGTGGATGGCTACACCTTC.

V and J are TRBV9 and TRBJ2-5, with unresolved D. Trimming took off 4 bases at V and 5 bases at J, with 12 bases between the two ends. Germline assignment: CDR1 SGDLS and CDR2 YYNGEE. The CDR3 sequence is 13 residues long. In nucleotides, the CDR3 is TGTGCCAGCAGCCCACAAGATGGGGAGACCCAGTACTTC. It is translated as CASSPQDGETQYF.

The rearrangement links TRBV4-3 to TRBJ2-2; TRBD2 agrees at 12 bases. The ends lost 4 bases at V and 2 bases at J; junction bases unmatched: 5. CDR1 and CDR2 from the germline V gene are LGHNA and YSLEER. The CDR3 consists of 17 residues. The CDR3, as DNA: TGCGCCAGCAGCCTTCGGACTAGCGGGGACAACACCGGGGAGCTGTTTTTT. Translation: CASSLRTSGDNTGELFF.

This clonotype has just a few counts. This chain links TRBV5-1 with TRBJ2-2, with D maybe TRBD2 (7 bases). The CDR3 covers 15 residues. Germline assignment: CDR1 SGHRS and CDR2 YFSETQ. V lost 4 bases and J 7 bases, leaving 17 bases between the germline ends. As DNA, the CDR3 is TGCGCCAGCAGCGCTTTCGGGGGGCGCGACGGGGAGCTGTTTTTT. Protein: CASSAFGGRDGELFF.

The chain carries TRBV12-3 or TRBV12-4 and TRBJ1-1; D gene unclear. This CDR3 spans 12 amino acids. Trimming cost V 6 bases and J 1 base, with 6 bases left between them. CDR3 DNA sequence: TGTGCCAGCAGCGTAAGGAACACTGAAGCTTTCTTT. Residues: CASSVRNTEAFF.

In this sample, this clonotype turned up a few times. The chain joins TRBV11-2 to TRBJ2-3; possible D gene TRBD2, 5 bases. The CDR3 loop spans 14 amino acids. The germline V gene has CDR1 SGHAT and CDR2 FQNNGV. The V and J ends lost 1 base and 5 bases respectively, with 10 bases between them. The CDR3 region has the DNA TGTGCCAGCAGCTTAGTGTCCGGGGTAGATACGCAGTATTTT. This sequence encodes CASSLVSGVDTQYF.

This chain connects TRBV10-3 to TRBJ2-2; the D gene is possibly TRBD1 (7 bases). The CDR3 length is 17 residues. Germline V gives CDR1 ENHRY, CDR2 SYGVKD. V was pared by 7 bases and J by 5 bases, with 23 bases between. For the CDR3, the DNA is TGTGCCATCAAGGATAGCAGGGGGGTGATTGGAACCGGGGAGCTGTTTTTT. Translating it yields CAIKDSRGVIGTGELFF.

This clonotype appeared a few times. V and J are TRBV11-2 and TRBJ1-1, with a possible D match to TRBD1 (5 bases). V shed 2 bases and J shed 0 bases, with 10 bases lying between them. CDR1 and CDR2 (germline): SGHAT, FQNNGV. The CDR3 length is 15 residues. Written as DNA, the CDR3 is TGTGCCAGCAGCTTACGGGGCAGCCTGAACACTGAAGCTTTCTTT. Translation: CASSLRGSLNTEAFF. Complete variable domain (other parts from reference TRBV11-2 and TRBJ1-1): EAGVAQSPRYKIIEKRQSVAFWCNPISGHATLYWYQQILGQGPKLLIQFQNNGVVDDSQLPKDRFSAERLKGVDSTLKIQPAKLEDSAVYLCASSLRGSLNTEAFFGQGTRLTVV.

This clonotype has more than one count but fewer than ten. This sequence joins TRBV5-6 and TRBJ1-1; the D gene is possibly TRBD1 (6 bases). V was cut by 4 bases and J by 5 bases, with 12 bases left in between. Germline CDR1 is SGHDT and CDR2 is YYEEEE. The CDR3 has 13 residues. This chain's CDR3 is CASSIRTETEAFF. CDR3 nucleotide sequence: TGTGCCAGCAGCATCCGGACAGAAACTGAAGCTTTCTTT. Variable domain in full (rest from reference TRBV5-6 and TRBJ1-1): DAGVTQSPTHLIKTRGQQVTLRCSPKSGHDTVSWYQQALGQGPQFIFQYYEEEERQRGNFPDRFSGHQFPNYSSELNVNALLLGDSALYLCASSIRTETEAFFGQGTRLTVV.

This clonotype was counted a few times. J is TRBJ1-2 and V is TRBV5-1; D call uncertain. Germline loops: CDR1 SGHRS, CDR2 YFSETQ. The CDR3 runs 14 residues. V lost 3 bases to trimming and J lost 8 bases, with 17 bases between them. CDR3 in DNA: TGCGCCAGCAGCTCCCTGGACGCCCCGGGCGGCTACACCTTC. The encoded protein is CASSSLDAPGGYTF.

J is TRBJ1-2 and V is TRBV29-1; no reliable D call. Germline V lookup: CDR1 SQVTM, CDR2 ANQGSEA. The CDR3 length is 10 residues. V was clipped by 5 bases and J by 3 bases, with 4 bases between them. The CDR3 sequence: CSVWHYGYTF. The CDR3 DNA reads as TGCAGCGTTTGGCACTATGGCTACACCTTC.

This clonotype showed up many times. This sequence joins TRBV4-2 and TRBJ1-3, with 7 bases identical to TRBD1. Germline CDR1 reads LGHNA; CDR2 reads YNFKEQ. V gave up 3 bases and J gave up 2 bases; unmatched junction bases: 4. This CDR3 contains 15 residues. Written as DNA, the CDR3 is TGTGCCAGCAGCCAGGACAGGTGGGCTGGAAACACCATATATTTT. Translating gives CASSQDRWAGNTIYF.

This clonotype was picked up a small number of times. The CDR3 loop is CSASSLAGGPLYEQFF. The DNA of the CDR3 is TGCAGTGCTAGTTCCCTAGCGGGGGGGCCTCTCTATGAGCAGTTCTTC. This sequence joins TRBV20-1 and TRBJ2-1; TRBD2 matches 12 bases. The junction had 11 bases not matched to a gene; V was cut back by 3 bases and J by 8 bases. Per germline, CDR1 DFQATT and CDR2 SNEGSKA (reference sequence). CDR3 size: 16 residues.

Here the CDR3 DNA reads TGCGCCAGCAGCCAAGCCCCCAGGGGTAGGAGAAACACCGGGGAGCTGTTTTTT. Translating it yields CASSQAPRGRRNTGELFF. The chain uses TRBV4-1 and TRBJ2-2; a possible D gene is TRBD1 (6 bases). Germline V gene data show CDR1 as MGHRA and CDR2 as YSYEKL. CDR3 size: 18 residues. Trimming left V 1 base short and J 2 bases short, with 17 bases between.

The chain employs TRBV7-2 and TRBJ2-7; TRBD2 matches at 7 bases. This CDR3 is built from 14 residues. After removal of 4 bases from V and 6 bases from J, the junction contained 9 bases not matched to a gene. Germline V gene lookup returns CDR1 SGHTA and CDR2 FQGNSA. The CDR3 protein is CASSSSGGSGEQYF. The CDR3 bases are TGTGCCAGCAGCTCGTCGGGGGGTAGCGGCGAGCAGTACTTC. Complete variable domain (other parts from reference TRBV7-2 and TRBJ2-7): GAGVSQSPSNKVTEKGKDVELRCDPISGHTALYWYRQSLGQGLEFLIYFQGNSAPDKSGLPSDRFSAERTGGSVSTLTIQRTQQEDSAVYLCASSSSGGSGEQYFGPGTRLTVT.

The rearrangement links TRBV29-1 to TRBJ1-1; D gene ambiguous. V lost 0 bases and J lost 1, with 15 bases in between. Germline V lookup: CDR1 SQVTM, CDR2 ANQGSEA. This CDR3 is built from 16 residues. The CDR3 protein is CSVEDRSGKGNTEAFF. CDR3 in DNA: TGCAGCGTTGAAGATCGGTCGGGAAAGGGGAACACTGAAGCTTTCTTT.

The chain links TRBV20-1 to TRBJ2-1; D gene unclear. V gave up 2 bases and J gave up 0 bases, with 8 bases separating them. Per germline, CDR1 DFQATT and CDR2 SNEGSKA (reference sequence). The CDR3 is 14 amino acids. CDR3 DNA sequence: TGCAGTGCTAGACAATACAGCTCCTACAATGAGCAGTTCTTC. This codes for CSARQYSSYNEQFF.

This chain connects TRBV12-3 or TRBV12-4 to TRBJ1-2; tentatively, D is TRBD1 (6 bases). The CDR3 spans 14 residues. Trimming took off 3 bases at V and 3 bases at J, with 11 bases between the two ends. DNA of the CDR3: TGTGCCAGCAGTTTTAGTTCAGGGGACTATGGCTACACCTTC. Amino acids: CASSFSSGDYGYTF.

CDR3 in DNA: TGTGCCTGGAGTCGGGGGGACGTACCCACCTCTTACACAGATACGCAGTATTTT. Its translation: CAWSRGDVPTSYTDTQYF. The rearrangement joins TRBV30 to TRBJ2-3, with 7 bases that match TRBD2. In germline, CDR1 is GTSNPN, CDR2 SVGIG (reference sequence). The trim removed 2 bases at V and 2 bases at J, leaving 16 bases unmatched. The CDR3 runs 18 residues.